The 9 T cell receptor beta chains below were found in one sample sequenced in a study of brain T cells in children with intractable seizures. Using immunoSEQ multiplex PCR, the repertoire was profiled, and TCRdb retains in-frame clones only, with some absent. The data hold roughly 110,000 clones, with around 94% observed a single time. The sample in question was peripheral blood, obtained at surgery. Receptor source: a boy under two years old with hemimegalencephaly and intractable seizures.

V is TRBV10-3 and J is TRBJ1-1, with 8 bases identical to TRBD1. The junction had 5 bases not matched to a gene; V was cut back by 2 bases and J by 0 bases. Looked up from germline, CDR1 is ENHRY and CDR2 is SYGVKD. CDR3 length: 16 residues. The CDR3 loop reads CAISEPSGQVNTEAFF. In DNA form, the CDR3 reads TGTGCCATCAGTGAGCCTTCGGGACAGGTGAACACTGAAGCTTTCTTT.

The chain combines TRBV7-6 with TRBJ2-1; 13 positions match TRBD2. V lost 7 bases, J lost 9 bases, and 6 bases stayed unmatched. CDR3 size: 14 residues. CDR1 is SGHVS and CDR2 is FNYEAQ in the germline V gene. CDR3 in DNA: TGTGCCAGCACTACTAGCGGGAGGGGTAGTGAGCAGTTCTTC. Translating gives CASTTSGRGSEQFF.

Only one count was recorded for this clone. The rearrangement links TRBV6-2 or TRBV6-3 to TRBJ2-3; TRBD2 aligns across 13 bases. Germline values: CDR1 MNHEY, CDR2 SVGEGT. V shed 2 bases, J shed 5 bases, and the junction held 13 bases outside the gene matches. The CDR3 has 19 residues. As DNA, the CDR3 is TGTGCCAGCAGTTACACTAGCGGGAGGGGCCGCGGGGTGATAGATACGCAGTATTTT. Encoded protein: CASSYTSGRGRGVIDTQYF.

The V call is TRBV11-2, the J call TRBJ2-1, with D possibly being TRBD1 (6 bases). This CDR3 comprises 16 residues. V shed 1 base and J shed 10 bases, with 20 bases lying between them. Germline V gene sequence: CDR1 SGHAT, CDR2 FQNNGV. CDR3 residues: CASSLVDRPPGEEQFF. Here the CDR3 DNA reads TGTGCCAGCAGCTTAGTCGACAGGCCGCCCGGAGAAGAGCAGTTCTTC.

V is TRBV5-1 and J is TRBJ1-1, with D perhaps matching TRBD1 (5 bases). This CDR3 has 15 amino acids. The V and J ends lost 0 bases and 1 base respectively, with 10 bases between them. The V gene's germline CDR1 is SGHRS and CDR2 YFSETQ. The CDR3 spells CASSLVRQGNTEAFF. The CDR3 coding sequence is TGCGCCAGCAGCTTGGTTCGGCAGGGGAACACTGAAGCTTTCTTT. The full variable domain, completed using reference TRBV5-1 and TRBJ1-1, is KAGVTQTPRYLIKTRGQQVTLSCSPISGHRSVSWYQQTPGQGLQFLFEYFSETQRNKGNFPGRFSGRQFSNSRSEMNVSTLELGDSALYLCASSLVRQGNTEAFFGQGTRLTVV.

This clone was counted a single time. V and J are TRBV4-2 and TRBJ2-5; D may match TRBD1 or TRBD2 (5 bases each). This CDR3 has 13 residues. V dropped 0 bases and J dropped 4 bases, with 6 bases sitting between them. Germline V gene lookup returns CDR1 LGHNA and CDR2 YNFKEQ. The chain's CDR3 is CASSQEGTETQYF. As DNA, the CDR3 is TGTGCCAGCAGCCAAGAAGGGACAGAGACCCAGTACTTC.

The chain employs TRBV30 and TRBJ2-7; TRBD2 matches 10 bases. The CDR3 consists of 15 residues. Germline V CDR1 and CDR2: GTSNPN, SVGIG (reference sequence). V lost 1 base and J lost 2; bases outside the gene matches: 5. CDR3 DNA sequence: TGTGCCTGGAGTGGGGCTAGCGGGAGTGCCTACGAGCAGTACTTC. As protein: CAWSGASGSAYEQYF.

The rearrangement links TRBV7-2 to TRBJ2-2, with D perhaps TRBD2 (5 bases). V dropped 1 base and J dropped 7 bases, with 19 bases sitting between them. Germline-derived CDR1 and CDR2 are SGHTA and FQGNSA. The CDR3 sequence is 17 residues long. CDR3: CASSLVGVVPRIGELFF. CDR3 DNA: TGTGCCAGCAGCTTAGTGGGAGTGGTCCCTCGGATCGGGGAGCTGTTTTTT.

The CDR3 nucleotides are TGCGCCAGCAGCTGGGACGGGGGGCTGGAGCAGTACTTC. Translation: CASSWDGGLEQYF. This sequence joins TRBV5-1 and TRBJ2-7, with D possibly matching TRBD2 (7 bases). From germline, CDR1 is SGHRS and CDR2 YFSETQ. The CDR3 contains 13 residues. The ends were cut back, 3 bases at V and 7 bases at J, with 14 bases in the middle.